This T cell receptor (beta chain) was sequenced in a study of blood T cell repertoires in COVID-19. Profiled with immunoSEQ multiplex PCR; TCRdb holds only in-frame clones, not every one. Here the sample spans approximately 290,000 clones, about 86% being singletons. Seattle patient enrollment occurred during active infection, with longitudinal follow-up thereafter. In germline, CDR1 is MDHEN, CDR2 SYDVKM. V shed 1 base and J 4 bases; nucleotides not matched to a gene: 5. This CDR3 comprises 16 residues. The rearrangement uses TRBV28 and TRBJ2-7; 12 bases agree with TRBD2. The material sequenced was peripheral blood. The sequence came from a person aged 65 to 85 with COVID-19, enrolled during active disease. CDR3 amino acids: CASSLYPTSGSYEQYF. The CDR3 bases are TGTGCCAGCAGTTTATACCCGACTAGCGGGAGTTACGAGCAGTACTTC.